Listed here are 16 T cell receptor beta chains from one sample, sequenced in a study of T cell repertoires in cytomegalovirus infection. The antigens of these receptors remain unknown. MiXCR was run by TCRdb on the reads, yielding one entry per CDR3 protein. The data hold hundreds of thousands of distinct CDR3 sequences, with around 32% observed a single time. The specimen comprised cultured CD8+ T cells from PBMCs, sampled from culture after CMV antigen stimulation. The receptors were gathered from a human donor in good health (CMV status not recorded). Some clones in this sample may be carry-over from other donors' samples.

V and J are TRBV29-1 and TRBJ2-5; D possibly uses TRBD1 or TRBD2 (5 bases each). Trimming pared 1 base from V and 3 bases from J, leaving 12 bases between. The germline CDR1 and CDR2 sequences are SQVTM and ANQGSEA. The CDR3 consists of 14 residues. CDR3 loop: CSVEGAQGEETQYF. CDR3 bases: TGCAGCGTTGAAGGGGCCCAGGGAGAAGAGACCCAGTACTTC. Full variable domain (missing parts from reference TRBV29-1 and TRBJ2-5): SAVISQKPSRDICQRGTSLTIQCQVDSQVTMMFWYRQQPGQSLTLIATANQGSEATYESGFVIDKFPISRPNLTFSTLTVSNMSPEDSSIYLCSVEGAQGEETQYFGPGTRLLVL.

This rearrangement joins TRBV27 to TRBJ2-5; tentative D call: TRBD2 (5 bases). This CDR3 is 18 amino acids long. V was trimmed by 1 base and J by 3 bases, leaving 21 bases between them. Germline-derived CDR1 and CDR2 are MNHEY and SMNVEV (reference sequence). CDR3 sequence: CASSLYPPRRHGEETQYF. The CDR3 region has the DNA TGTGCCAGCAGTTTATACCCCCCCCGACGGCACGGGGAAGAGACCCAGTACTTC.

This sequence joins TRBV7-9 and TRBJ2-2; possible D gene TRBD2, 7 bases. The CDR3 runs to 16 residues. Germline assignment: CDR1 SEHNR and CDR2 FQNEAQ (reference sequence). The V gene lost 7 bases and the J gene lost 4 bases, with 19 bases spanning the gap. The CDR3 sequence: CASTRPGGQRTGELFF. The DNA of the CDR3 is TGTGCCAGCACCCGTCCCGGGGGGCAGCGCACCGGGGAGCTGTTTTTT.

The V call is TRBV19, the J call TRBJ1-5; 7 positions match TRBD1. The V gene's germline CDR1 is LNHDA and CDR2 SQIVND (reference sequence). This CDR3 comprises 14 residues. Germline trimming cut 9 bases from V and 2 bases from J; bases unmatched to any gene: 7. The DNA of the CDR3 is TGTGCCAGCTTAAACAGGGGAGGCAATCAGCCCCAGCATTTT. Its protein is CASLNRGGNQPQHF.

This clonotype was recorded a few times. The V gene is TRBV7-9, the J gene TRBJ2-7; no clear D. The CDR3 is 14 residues long. The V end was cut by 1 base, the J end by 5 bases, with 12 bases between. Per germline, CDR1 SEHNR and CDR2 FQNEAQ (reference sequence). The CDR3 DNA reads TGTGCCAGCAGCTTAGGGATAGGGAACGACGAGCAGTACTTC. It yields the protein CASSLGIGNDEQYF.

The rearrangement links TRBV15 to TRBJ2-5; the match to TRBD2 covers 11 bases. Germline loops: CDR1 LNHNV, CDR2 YYDKDF (reference sequence). CDR3 length equals 16 residues. V lost 3 bases and J lost 2; bases outside the gene matches: 5. The CDR3 region is CATSRAGTSGQETQYF. The CDR3 nucleotides are TGTGCCACCAGCAGGGCTGGGACTAGCGGTCAAGAGACCCAGTACTTC.

This clonotype was counted only a few times. The CDR3 DNA reads TGCAGTGCTAGAGATGGGAGGCAGTTCTTC. Protein sequence: CSARDGRQFF. The rearrangement links TRBV20-1 to TRBJ2-1; tentative D call: TRBD2 (5 bases). The CDR3 covers 10 residues. Looked up from germline, CDR1 is DFQATT and CDR2 is SNEGSKA (reference sequence). Trimming removed 0 bases from V and 12 bases from J, with 6 bases in between.

This clonotype has only a few counts. The V and J genes are TRBV14 and TRBJ2-3; TRBD1 is a possible D gene (6 bases). V shed 4 bases and J shed 4 bases, with 12 bases lying between them. The CDR3 has 14 residues. Germline CDR1 reads SGHDN; CDR2 reads FVKESK. CDR3 sequence: CASSPGQFPDTQYF. CDR3 bases: TGTGCCAGCAGCCCCGGACAGTTCCCAGATACGCAGTATTTT.

The chain links TRBV7-6 to TRBJ2-5; D is perhaps TRBD1 or TRBD2 (5 bases each). The CDR3 sequence is 15 residues long. CDR1 SGHVS and CDR2 FNYEAQ come from the germline V gene. V dropped 1 base and J dropped 1 base, with 10 bases sitting between them. CDR3 nucleotide sequence: TGTGCCAGCAGCTTAGGATGGGACCCCCAAGAGACCCAGTACTTC. As protein: CASSLGWDPQETQYF.

This clonotype was seen only a few times. J is TRBJ2-2 and V is TRBV7-9; no clear D. The CDR3 runs to 14 residues. Germline V gene data show CDR1 as SEHNR and CDR2 as FQNEAQ (reference sequence). Trimming left V 1 base short and J 4 bases short, with 7 bases between. The CDR3 loop is CASSLDYGTGELFF. For the CDR3, the DNA is TGTGCCAGCAGCTTAGATTATGGCACCGGGGAGCTGTTTTTT.

This clonotype has a handful of counts. The genes are TRBV7-2 and TRBJ2-4; D is undetermined. The CDR3 runs 16 residues. Germline lookup yields CDR1 SGHTA and CDR2 FQGNSA. V lost 10 bases, J lost 5 bases, and 24 bases lay in between. Written as DNA, the CDR3 is TGTGCCAACCTCCCGAGTCCCTACTACCGGCAAAACATTCAGTACTTC. Protein sequence: CANLPSPYYRQNIQYF.

The rearrangement joins TRBV2 to TRBJ2-3; 11 bases line up with TRBD2. The CDR3 is 15 amino acids. From germline, CDR1 is SNHLY and CDR2 FYNNEI. V dropped 7 bases and J dropped 2; count of bases not matched to a gene: 5. The CDR3 region has the DNA TGTGCCAGCACAGGGACTAGCGGATTCACAGATACGCAGTATTTT. It is translated as CASTGTSGFTDTQYF.

Of note for this clonotype: This may be a read error: a much more frequent sequence differs by one nucleotide. This chain uses TRBV7-2 with TRBJ2-3; no reliable D call. The germline CDR1 and CDR2 sequences are SGHTA and FQGNSA. The CDR3 extends over 15 amino acids. The CDR3 loop is CAGSSPSQTTDTQYF. In DNA, the CDR3 is TGTGCCGGCAGCTCACCTTCTCAGACCACAGATACGCAGTATTTT. Full variable domain (missing parts from reference TRBV7-2 and TRBJ2-3): GAGVSQSPSNKVTEKGKDVELRCDPISGHTALYWYRQSLGQGLEFLIYFQGNSAPDKSGLPSDRFSAERTGGSVSTLTIQRTQQEDSAVYLCAGSSPSQTTDTQYFGPGTRLTVL.

This clonotype occurred a few times. The chain links TRBV7-6 to TRBJ2-1, with 12 bases that match TRBD1. Germline CDR1 is SGHVS and CDR2 is FNYEAQ. The trim removed 5 bases at V and 8 bases at J, leaving 7 bases unmatched. The CDR3 runs to 15 residues. CDR3 loop: CASSDAGTGGHEQFF. As DNA, the CDR3 is TGTGCCAGCAGCGACGCCGGGACAGGGGGCCATGAGCAGTTCTTC.

The V and J genes are TRBV6-1 and TRBJ2-3; 11 bases agree with TRBD2. This CDR3 is 15 amino acids long. V trimming: 8 bases; J trimming: 1 base; junction bases outside the gene matches: 5. The germline V gene has CDR1 MNHNS and CDR2 SASEGT. The CDR3 DNA sequence: TGTGCCAGCTATGGGGGACTAGCGGGCACAGATACGCAGTATTTT. This translates into CASYGGLAGTDTQYF.

This clonotype was recorded a few times. This chain links TRBV27 with TRBJ2-1, with TRBD2 identical over 13 bases. The CDR3 is 17 amino acids. J gave up 5 bases and V 5 bases, and 9 bases lay outside the gene matches. Germline CDR1 is MNHEY and CDR2 is SMNVEV (reference sequence). The CDR3 loop is CASSPGTSGALHNEQFF. CDR3 bases: TGTGCCAGCAGTCCGGGGACTAGCGGGGCGCTCCACAATGAGCAGTTCTTC.